This passage covers 28 T cell receptor beta chains from one sample sequenced in a study of blood T cells in healthy people across ages. Using a J-beta primer mix together with a sample-barcoded 5' primer, a second PCR was run for roughly 6 to 12 cycles. TCRdb itself ran the 5' RACE reads through MiXCR, one entry per CDR3 protein. The sample records approximately 400,000 distinct CDR3 sequences, roughly half being singletons. The sequenced material came from blood. The receptors derive from a man between 60 and 70 years old in good health.

In DNA, the CDR3 is TGTGCCAGCAGCGCCACTGGGCGGGGGGGATTCAATGAGCAGTTCTTC. Encoded protein: CASSATGRGGFNEQFF. The rearrangement joins TRBV11-1 to TRBJ2-1, with 9 bases aligning to TRBD2. Germline lookup yields CDR1 SGHAT and CDR2 FQDESV (reference sequence). The CDR3 loop spans 16 amino acids. Trimming cost V 5 bases and J 6 bases; bases outside gene matches: 11.

The rearrangement links TRBV5-1 to TRBJ1-1, with D unresolved. CDR1 and CDR2 (germline): SGHRS, YFSETQ. With 6 bases removed from V and 3 bases from J, the gap between germline ends came to 6 bases. This CDR3 has 11 residues. The CDR3: CASKQDTEAFF. For the CDR3, the DNA is TGCGCCAGCAAGCAGGACACTGAAGCTTTCTTT.

The rearrangement joins TRBV6-2 or TRBV6-3 to TRBJ2-7; no reliable D call. The CDR3 is made up of 12 amino acids. Per germline, CDR1 MNHEY and CDR2 SVGEGT. V shed 5 bases and J shed 2 bases, with 7 bases lying between them. In DNA form, the CDR3 reads TGTGCCAGCAGTCGGCAGGCCTACGAGCAGTACTTC. This encodes CASSRQAYEQYF.

V usage is TRBV12-3 or TRBV12-4 and J usage is TRBJ2-2; TRBD2 matches at 10 bases. Germline trimming cut 6 bases from V and 1 base from J; bases unmatched to any gene: 5. The CDR3 spans 16 residues. CDR3 sequence (DNA): TGTGCCAGCAGCCGTAGACTAGCGGGGAACACCGGGGAGCTGTTTTTT. Its translation: CASSRRLAGNTGELFF.

The rearrangement uses TRBV5-1 and TRBJ2-3, with 12 positions matching TRBD2. This CDR3 has 16 residues. Germline CDR1 and CDR2: SGHRS and YFSETQ. Trimming took 5 bases from V and 6 from J; bases not matched to a gene: 10. CDR3 sequence (DNA): TGCGCCAGCAGTCTTGGACTAGCGGGAACGTTTGATACGCAGTATTTT. Its protein is CASSLGLAGTFDTQYF.

V is TRBV28 and J is TRBJ2-1; D is undetermined. The CDR3 loop spans 14 amino acids. V dropped 2 bases and J dropped 7 bases, with 12 bases sitting between them. Germline-derived CDR1 and CDR2 are MDHEN and SYDVKM. CDR3 in DNA: TGTGCCAGCAGTTTAGGCCCACCTATGAATGAGCAGTTCTTC. Translated, it gives CASSLGPPMNEQFF. Together with reference TRBV28 and TRBJ2-1, the CDR3 gives the full variable domain: DVKVTQSSRYLVKRTGEKVFLECVQDMDHENMFWYRQDPGLGLRLIYFSYDVKMKEKGDIPEGYSVSREKKERFSLILESASTNQTSMYLCASSLGPPMNEQFFGPGTRLTVL.

A few counts support this clonotype. This rearrangement joins TRBV20-1 to TRBJ2-1, with TRBD1 matching 8 bases. There are 15 residues in the CDR3. Germline CDR1 is DFQATT and CDR2 is SNEGSKA (reference sequence). With V trimmed by 5 bases and J by 8 bases, 14 bases remained unmatched. The DNA for the CDR3 is TGCAGTGCTCACCATGGACAGGGACTTCGGGATGAGCAGTTCTTC. This sequence encodes CSAHHGQGLRDEQFF.

This clonotype was seen only a few times. The chain has TRBV28 and TRBJ1-1; D is unclear. V gave up 7 bases and J gave up 8 bases, with 17 bases separating them. CDR1 is MDHEN, CDR2 SYDVKM, per germline. This CDR3 contains 13 residues. DNA of the CDR3: TGTGCCAGCACCAAAAACGCCCCCCCAGAAGCTTTCTTT. This encodes CASTKNAPPEAFF.

J is TRBJ2-1 and V is TRBV9; 9 nucleotides match TRBD2. Germline V lookup: CDR1 SGDLS, CDR2 YYNGEE. The V and J ends lost 3 bases and 6 bases, in that order; junction bases with no gene match: 7. This CDR3 has 15 amino acids. CDR3 sequence: CASSAIAGALNEQFF. Here the CDR3 DNA reads TGTGCCAGCAGCGCGATAGCGGGGGCACTCAATGAGCAGTTCTTC.

The table lists this clonotype with a count of one. The chain carries TRBV27 and TRBJ2-3, with TRBD2 matching over 7 bases. The CDR3 runs 16 residues. Germline V gene data show CDR1 as MNHEY and CDR2 as SMNVEV (reference sequence). With V trimmed by 5 bases and J by 2 bases, 10 bases remained unmatched. The CDR3, as DNA: TGTGCCAGCAGTGCCCGGGAGGTCGCAGTCACAGATACGCAGTATTTT. It yields the protein CASSAREVAVTDTQYF.

The gene calls are TRBV4-3 and TRBJ2-1, with 11 bases fitting TRBD2. Germline lookup yields CDR1 LGHNA and CDR2 YSLEER. With 4 bases clipped from V and 8 bases from J, the junction kept 7 bases outside the gene matches. CDR3 size: 15 residues. CDR3 DNA: TGCGCCAGCAGCCCCAGGGCACTAGCGGGGGATGAGCAGTTCTTC. Residues: CASSPRALAGDEQFF.

This chain joins TRBV6-2 or TRBV6-3 and TRBJ2-1; D remains unclear. Germline lookup yields CDR1 MNHEY and CDR2 SVGEGT. Trimming pared 5 bases from V and 10 bases from J, leaving 9 bases between. This CDR3 region has 11 residues. The DNA of the CDR3 is TGTGCCAGCAGTACCGTAAACGAGCAGTTCTTC. It encodes CASSTVNEQFF.

This clonotype was observed a few times. This may be a read error: a much more frequent sequence differs by one nucleotide. The V and J genes are TRBV5-1 and TRBJ2-3; possible D gene TRBD1, 6 bases. The CDR3 runs 14 residues. V was clipped by 4 bases and J by 6 bases, with 15 bases between them. The germline V gene encodes CDR1 SGHRS and CDR2 YFSETQ. CDR3 sequence (DNA): TGCGCCAGCAGCGTATCAGGGGTGGTGGATACGCAGTATTTT. Amino acid sequence: CASSVSGVVDTQYF.

This chain joins TRBV7-2 and TRBJ2-1, with TRBD2 identical over 10 bases. J lost 10 bases, V lost 1 base, and 10 bases had no gene match. The CDR3 sequence is 16 residues long. Germline-derived CDR1 and CDR2 are SGHTA and FQGNSA. CDR3 sequence (DNA): TGTGCCAGCAGCTTAGACGGCAGGGCGACTAGCGGGGAGCAGTTCTTC. Protein product: CASSLDGRATSGEQFF.

In its sample, this clonotype was seen many times. The DNA for the CDR3 is TGTGCCAGCAGCTTAGCGATGGGGGATGGCTACACCTTC. It translates to CASSLAMGDGYTF. The J gene is TRBJ1-2, the V gene TRBV7-2; a possible D gene is TRBD1 (5 bases). With 0 bases removed from V and 6 bases from J, the gap between germline ends came to 8 bases. Germline V lookup: CDR1 SGHTA, CDR2 FQGNSA. The CDR3 has 13 amino acids.

This chain uses TRBV11-2 with TRBJ2-5; 7 nucleotides line up with TRBD1. The CDR3 contains 13 residues. Trimming at V came to 3 bases and at J to 6 bases, leaving 4 bases not matched to a gene. Germline V lookup: CDR1 SGHAT, CDR2 FQNNGV. CDR3 region: CASSFNRGQTQYF. The CDR3 DNA reads TGTGCCAGCAGCTTCAACAGGGGCCAGACCCAGTACTTC.

The J gene is TRBJ2-7, the V gene TRBV30, with a tentative D call TRBD1 (5 bases). In germline, CDR1 is GTSNPN, CDR2 SVGIG (reference sequence). The CDR3 runs 13 residues. V lost 3 bases and J 0 bases, leaving 9 bases between the germline ends. Here the CDR3 reads CAWSRASSYEQYF. CDR3 bases: TGTGCCTGGAGCAGGGCAAGCTCCTACGAGCAGTACTTC.

The chain couples TRBV29-1 to TRBJ2-7, with TRBD2 matching 10 bases. CDR3 length: 13 amino acids. CDR1 and CDR2 from the germline V gene are SQVTM and ANQGSEA. CDR3 amino acids: CSPPLAGEEEQYF. CDR3 nucleotide sequence: TGCAGTCCTCCTCTAGCGGGGGAAGAAGAGCAGTACTTC.

The V and J genes are TRBV27 and TRBJ2-1, with no clear D. The V end lost 0 bases, the J end lost 6 bases, and 9 bases lay between the germline ends. CDR3 length equals 14 residues. CDR1 and CDR2 from the germline V gene are MNHEY and SMNVEV (reference sequence). The CDR3 here is CASSLSANVNEQFF. CDR3 in DNA: TGTGCCAGCAGTTTATCGGCCAACGTCAATGAGCAGTTCTTC.

This clonotype was picked up a small number of times. This chain connects TRBV27 to TRBJ2-7; weak D call: TRBD2 (6 bases). CDR1 and CDR2 (germline): MNHEY, SMNVEV (reference sequence). CDR3 length: 15 amino acids. Trimming left V 5 bases short and J 1 base short, with 15 bases between. The CDR3 DNA sequence: TGTGCCAGCAGTCCACAGGAGGGAGCTTCCTACGAGCAGTACTTC. As protein: CASSPQEGASYEQYF.

This chain joins TRBV10-3 and TRBJ2-3; a weak D match, TRBD2 (6 bases). Trimming took off 4 bases at V and 5 bases at J, with 10 bases between the two ends. This CDR3 region has 13 residues. Germline-derived CDR1 and CDR2 are ENHRY and SYGVKD. The chain's CDR3 is CAISGLGRDTQYF. CDR3 bases: TGTGCCATCAGTGGACTAGGGAGAGATACGCAGTATTTT.

The rearrangement uses TRBV20-1 and TRBJ2-1; a weak D match, TRBD1 (5 bases). Per germline, CDR1 DFQATT and CDR2 SNEGSKA (reference sequence). V lost 1 base to trimming and J lost 0 bases, with 13 bases between them. The CDR3 extends over 16 amino acids. In nucleotides, the CDR3 is TGCAGTGCTAGAGGAGGACAAGCCCTCTCCTACAATGAGCAGTTCTTC. This gives the protein CSARGGQALSYNEQFF.

The rearrangement uses TRBV7-9 and TRBJ2-3; D may be TRBD2 (6 bases). This CDR3 contains 16 residues. V was trimmed by 1 base and J by 4 bases, leaving 15 bases between them. Germline CDR1 SEHNR, CDR2 FQNEAQ (reference sequence). In DNA form, the CDR3 reads TGTGCCAGCAGCTTAGGGAGGAGGGCGGAGGCAGATACGCAGTATTTT. It yields the protein CASSLGRRAEADTQYF.

This clonotype was observed a handful of times. The rearrangement links TRBV27 to TRBJ1-2; D gene uncertain. V was cut by 8 bases and J by 6 bases, with 4 bases left in between. CDR1 and CDR2 from the germline V gene are MNHEY and SMNVEV (reference sequence). The CDR3 consists of 9 residues. CDR3 DNA: TGTGCCAGCCCGGATGGCTACACCTTC. This translates into CASPDGYTF.

The chain combines TRBV20-1 with TRBJ2-3, with 7 bases identical to TRBD2. The germline CDR1 and CDR2 sequences are DFQATT and SNEGSKA (reference sequence). The CDR3 totals 15 residues. J gave up 8 bases and V 0 bases, and 11 bases lay outside the gene matches. The DNA of the CDR3 is TGCAGTGCTAGAGACCCAGCGGGGCGGGCGGCTACGCAGTATTTT. Translated, it gives CSARDPAGRAATQYF.

A few counts support this clonotype. The chain joins TRBV6-2 or TRBV6-3 to TRBJ2-2; 8 nucleotides match TRBD1. The germline gives CDR1 MNHEY, CDR2 SVGEGT. After removal of 5 bases from V and 6 bases from J, the junction contained 2 bases not matched to a gene. This CDR3 is 13 amino acids long. CDR3 protein: CASSGQGAGELFF. In nucleotides, the CDR3 is TGTGCCAGCAGTGGACAGGGAGCCGGGGAGCTGTTTTTT.

The J gene is TRBJ2-7, the V gene TRBV20-1; D is perhaps TRBD1 (7 bases). The DNA end is more similar to TRBJ2-5, so the J call may be wrong. Germline CDR1 reads DFQATT; CDR2 reads SNEGSKA (reference sequence). The CDR3 totals 14 residues. CDR3 in amino acids: CSARQGGGKETQYF. The CDR3 nucleotides are TGCAGTGCTCGGCAGGGGGGCGGGAAGGAGACCCAGTACTTC.

V gene TRBV7-8 combines with J gene TRBJ2-5, with 13 positions matching TRBD2. CDR3 size: 17 residues. Germline V lookup: CDR1 SGHVS, CDR2 FQNEAQ. V lost 1 base to trimming and J lost 2 bases; unmatched junction nucleotides: 4. In DNA form, the CDR3 reads TGTGCCAGCAGCTTAGGAGGACTAGCGGGAGTACAAGAGACCCAGTACTTC. Amino acids: CASSLGGLAGVQETQYF.